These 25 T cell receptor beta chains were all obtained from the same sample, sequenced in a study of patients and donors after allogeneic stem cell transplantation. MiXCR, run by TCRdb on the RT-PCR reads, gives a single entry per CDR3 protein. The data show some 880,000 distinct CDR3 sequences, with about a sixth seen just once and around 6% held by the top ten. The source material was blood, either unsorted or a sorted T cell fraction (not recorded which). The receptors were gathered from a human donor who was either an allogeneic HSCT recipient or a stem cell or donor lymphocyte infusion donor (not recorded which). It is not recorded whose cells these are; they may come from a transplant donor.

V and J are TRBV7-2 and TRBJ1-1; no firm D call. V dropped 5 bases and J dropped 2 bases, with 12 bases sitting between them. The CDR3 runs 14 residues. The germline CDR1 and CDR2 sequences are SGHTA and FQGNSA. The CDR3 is CASSLRVPNTEAFF. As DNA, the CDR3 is TGTGCCAGCAGCCTCCGGGTGCCTAACACTGAAGCTTTCTTT.

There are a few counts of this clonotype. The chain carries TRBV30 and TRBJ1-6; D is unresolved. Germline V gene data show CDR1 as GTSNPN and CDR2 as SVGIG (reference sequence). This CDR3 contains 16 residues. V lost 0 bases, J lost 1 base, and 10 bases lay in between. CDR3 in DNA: TGTGCCTGGAGTGTACAAGAGACATCCTATAATTCACCCCTCCACTTT. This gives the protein CAWSVQETSYNSPLHF.

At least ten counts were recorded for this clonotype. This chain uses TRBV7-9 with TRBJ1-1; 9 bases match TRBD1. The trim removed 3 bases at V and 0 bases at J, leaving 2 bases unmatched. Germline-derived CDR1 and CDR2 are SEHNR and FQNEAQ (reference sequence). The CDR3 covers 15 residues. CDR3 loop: CASSLGQGLNTEAFF. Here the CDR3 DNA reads TGTGCCAGCAGCTTGGGACAGGGTCTGAACACTGAAGCTTTCTTT.

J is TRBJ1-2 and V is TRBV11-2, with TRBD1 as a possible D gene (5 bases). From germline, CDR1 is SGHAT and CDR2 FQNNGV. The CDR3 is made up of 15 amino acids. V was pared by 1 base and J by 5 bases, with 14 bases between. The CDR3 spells CASSLVTRGRYGYTF. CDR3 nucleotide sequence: TGTGCCAGCAGCTTAGTAACTCGGGGGAGGTATGGCTACACCTTC.

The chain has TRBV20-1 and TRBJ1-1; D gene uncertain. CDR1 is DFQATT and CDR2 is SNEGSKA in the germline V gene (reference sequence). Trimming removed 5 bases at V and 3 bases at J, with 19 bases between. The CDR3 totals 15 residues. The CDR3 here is CSAPQPRVKDTEAFF. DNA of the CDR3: TGCAGTGCTCCTCAGCCGAGGGTTAAGGACACTGAAGCTTTCTTT.

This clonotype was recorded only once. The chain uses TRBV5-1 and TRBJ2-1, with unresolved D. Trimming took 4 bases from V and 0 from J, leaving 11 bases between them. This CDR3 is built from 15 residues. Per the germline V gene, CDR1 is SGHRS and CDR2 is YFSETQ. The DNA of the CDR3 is TGCGCCAGCAGCACCGATCTGGGCTCCTACAATGAGCAGTTCTTC. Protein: CASSTDLGSYNEQFF. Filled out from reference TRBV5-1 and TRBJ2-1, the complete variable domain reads KAGVTQTPRYLIKTRGQQVTLSCSPISGHRSVSWYQQTPGQGLQFLFEYFSETQRNKGNFPGRFSGRQFSNSRSEMNVSTLELGDSALYLCASSTDLGSYNEQFFGPGTRLTVL.

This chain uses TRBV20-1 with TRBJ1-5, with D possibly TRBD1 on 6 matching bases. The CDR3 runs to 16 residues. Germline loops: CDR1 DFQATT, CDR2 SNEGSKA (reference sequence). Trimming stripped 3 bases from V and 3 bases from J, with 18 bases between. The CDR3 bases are TGCAGTGCTAGGGGGACATCCCGAAACCCCAATCAGCCCCAGCATTTT. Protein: CSARGTSRNPNQPQHF.

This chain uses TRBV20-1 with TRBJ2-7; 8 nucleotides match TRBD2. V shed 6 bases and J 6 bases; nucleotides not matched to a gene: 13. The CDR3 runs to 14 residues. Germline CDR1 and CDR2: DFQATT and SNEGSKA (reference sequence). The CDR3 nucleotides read TGCAGTGCCGCGGGGACTAGTAGTTTCGGCGAGCAGTACTTC. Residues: CSAAGTSSFGEQYF.

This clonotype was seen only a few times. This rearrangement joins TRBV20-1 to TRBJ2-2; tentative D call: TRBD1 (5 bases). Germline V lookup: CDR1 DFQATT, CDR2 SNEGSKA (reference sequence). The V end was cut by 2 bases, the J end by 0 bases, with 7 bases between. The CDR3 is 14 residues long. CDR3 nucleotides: TGCAGTGCTAGACAGGGCGCGAACACCGGGGAGCTGTTTTTT. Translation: CSARQGANTGELFF.

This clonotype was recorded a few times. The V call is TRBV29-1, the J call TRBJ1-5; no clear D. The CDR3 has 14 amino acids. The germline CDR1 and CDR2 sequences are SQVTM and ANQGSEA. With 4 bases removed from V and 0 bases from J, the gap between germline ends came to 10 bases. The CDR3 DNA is TGCAGCGTTGCGGTGGGGTATAGCAATCAGCCCCAGCATTTT. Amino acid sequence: CSVAVGYSNQPQHF.

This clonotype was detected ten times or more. As DNA, the CDR3 is TGTGCCAGCAGCACCCGCCAGGGCGAGCAGTACTTC. Translating it yields CASSTRQGEQYF. The chain has TRBV3-1 and TRBJ2-7; TRBD1 might be the D (5 bases). The CDR3 has 12 amino acids. The V end was cut by 5 bases, the J end by 6 bases, with 11 bases between. Germline V gene lookup returns CDR1 LGHDT and CDR2 YNNKEL (reference sequence).

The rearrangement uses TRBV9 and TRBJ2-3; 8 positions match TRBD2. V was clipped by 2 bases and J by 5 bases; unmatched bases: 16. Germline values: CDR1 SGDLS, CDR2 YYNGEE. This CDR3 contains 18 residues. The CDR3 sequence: CASSVSSGRFLAGDTQYF. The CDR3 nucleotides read TGTGCCAGCAGCGTCTCTAGCGGGCGTTTCTTAGCGGGAGATACGCAGTATTTT.

CDR3 loop: CAISEPPASTEAFF. As DNA, the CDR3 is TGTGCCATCAGTGAACCCCCGGCAAGCACTGAAGCTTTCTTT. The V gene is TRBV10-3, the J gene TRBJ1-1, with no clear D. CDR1 and CDR2 (germline): ENHRY, SYGVKD. Trimming removed 3 bases from V and 4 bases from J, with 12 bases in between. The CDR3 loop spans 14 amino acids.

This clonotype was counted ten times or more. CDR3 sequence: CASSSGGAEELFF. Written as DNA, the CDR3 is TGTGCCAGCAGTTCCGGGGGGGCTGAGGAGCTGTTTTTT. V usage is TRBV12-3 or TRBV12-4 and J usage is TRBJ2-2; TRBD2 matches 8 bases. V lost 4 bases and J lost 10; bases outside the gene matches: 5. The CDR3 covers 13 residues.

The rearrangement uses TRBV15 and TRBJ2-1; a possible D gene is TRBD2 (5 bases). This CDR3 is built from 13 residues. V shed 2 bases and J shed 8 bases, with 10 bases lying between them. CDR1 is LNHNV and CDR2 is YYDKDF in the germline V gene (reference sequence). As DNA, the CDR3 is TGTGCCACCAGCAGACTAGCTCGGGATGAGCAGTTCTTC. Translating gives CATSRLARDEQFF.

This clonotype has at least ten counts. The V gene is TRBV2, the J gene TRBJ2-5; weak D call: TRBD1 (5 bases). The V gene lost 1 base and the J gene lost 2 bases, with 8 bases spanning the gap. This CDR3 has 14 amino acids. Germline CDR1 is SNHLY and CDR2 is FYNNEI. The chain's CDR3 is CASSEGQGQETQYF. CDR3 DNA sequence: TGTGCCAGCAGTGAAGGTCAGGGACAAGAGACCCAGTACTTC.

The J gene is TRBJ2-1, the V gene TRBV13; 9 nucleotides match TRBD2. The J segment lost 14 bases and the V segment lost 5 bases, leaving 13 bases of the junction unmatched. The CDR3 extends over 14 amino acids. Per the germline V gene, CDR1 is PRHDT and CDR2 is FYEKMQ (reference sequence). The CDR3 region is CASSPSTSGPTKFF. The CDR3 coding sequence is TGTGCCAGCAGCCCCTCGACTAGCGGTCCAACAAAGTTCTTC.

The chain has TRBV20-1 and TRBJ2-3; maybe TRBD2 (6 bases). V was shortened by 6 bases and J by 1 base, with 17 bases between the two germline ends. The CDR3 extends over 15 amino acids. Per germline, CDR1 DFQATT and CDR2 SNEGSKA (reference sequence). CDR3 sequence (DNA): TGCAGTGCCCAACGCGGGGCCACGGGCACAGATACGCAGTATTTT. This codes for CSAQRGATGTDTQYF.

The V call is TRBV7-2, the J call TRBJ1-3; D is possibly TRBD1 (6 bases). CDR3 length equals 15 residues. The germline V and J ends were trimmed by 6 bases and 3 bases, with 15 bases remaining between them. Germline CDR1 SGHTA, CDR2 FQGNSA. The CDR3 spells CASSPGGGGGNTIYF. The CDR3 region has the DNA TGTGCCAGCAGTCCCGGGGGGGGCGGTGGAAACACCATATATTTT.

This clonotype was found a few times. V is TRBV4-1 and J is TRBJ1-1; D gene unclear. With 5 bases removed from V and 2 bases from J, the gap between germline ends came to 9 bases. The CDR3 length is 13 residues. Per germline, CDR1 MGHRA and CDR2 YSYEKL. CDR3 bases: TGCGCCAGCAGCTTCATAGAAAACACTGAAGCTTTCTTT. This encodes CASSFIENTEAFF.

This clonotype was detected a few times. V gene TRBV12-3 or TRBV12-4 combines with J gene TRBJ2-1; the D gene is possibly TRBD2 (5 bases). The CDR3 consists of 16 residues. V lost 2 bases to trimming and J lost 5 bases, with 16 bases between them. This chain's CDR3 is CASSLFGKPPHNEQFF. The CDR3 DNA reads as TGTGCCAGCAGTTTATTCGGGAAGCCCCCACACAATGAGCAGTTCTTC.

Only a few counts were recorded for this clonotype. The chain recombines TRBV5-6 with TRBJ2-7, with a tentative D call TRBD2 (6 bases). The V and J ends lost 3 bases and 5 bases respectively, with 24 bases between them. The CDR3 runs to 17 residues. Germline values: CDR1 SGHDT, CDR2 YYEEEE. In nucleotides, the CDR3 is TGTGCCAGCAGCTGGAGGGGCCGGGGTTACCCAGCAGACGAGCAGTACTTC. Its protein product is CASSWRGRGYPADEQYF.

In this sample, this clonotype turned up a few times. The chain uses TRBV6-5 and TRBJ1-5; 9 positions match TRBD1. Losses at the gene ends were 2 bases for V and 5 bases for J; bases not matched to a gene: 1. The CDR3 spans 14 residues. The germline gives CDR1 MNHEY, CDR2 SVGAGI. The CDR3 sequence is CASSYRTGDQPQHF. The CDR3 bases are TGTGCCAGCAGTTACAGGACAGGGGATCAGCCCCAGCATTTT.

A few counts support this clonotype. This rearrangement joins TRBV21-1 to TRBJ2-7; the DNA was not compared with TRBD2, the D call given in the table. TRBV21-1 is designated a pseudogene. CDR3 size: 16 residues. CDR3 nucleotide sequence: TGTGCCAGCAGTACCCTATTCTTCAGCGGGGGTTACGAGCAGTACTTC. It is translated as CASSTLFFSGGYEQYF.

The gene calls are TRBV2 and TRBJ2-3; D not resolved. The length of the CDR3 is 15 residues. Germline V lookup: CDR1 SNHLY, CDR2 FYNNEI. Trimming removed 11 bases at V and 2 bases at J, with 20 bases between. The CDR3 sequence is CACLDGLVDTDTQYF. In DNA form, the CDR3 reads TGTGCCTGCTTAGATGGGTTGGTGGACACAGATACGCAGTATTTT.